The 27 T cell receptor beta chains below were found in one sample sequenced in a study of T cells in Graves' hyperthyroidism and ophthalmopathy. From RNA transcripts, TCR beta CDR3 regions were amplified. The HTBI primer set drove a first-round RT-PCR of the TCR CDR3. TCRdb itself ran the multiplex PCR reads through MiXCR, one entry per CDR3 protein. The sample includes roughly 290,000 distinct CDR3 sequences, approximately 15% of them seen just once. The sequenced sample was blood. These receptors were collected from a woman in her thirties or forties with Graves' hyperthyroidism.

This clonotype was detected only a few times. V is TRBV15 and J is TRBJ2-7; 8 nucleotides agree with TRBD1. This CDR3 region has 14 residues. CDR1 and CDR2 (germline): LNHNV, YYDKDF (reference sequence). Trimming removed 4 bases from V and 7 bases from J; junction bases left unmatched: 9. CDR3 sequence reads: CATSIERQGREQYF. CDR3 DNA sequence: TGTGCCACCAGCATCGAAAGACAGGGGAGGGAGCAGTACTTC.

This clonotype was recorded at least ten times. J is TRBJ2-2 and V is TRBV2; D is possibly TRBD2 (5 bases). The CDR3 is made up of 13 amino acids. V gave up 6 bases and J gave up 6 bases, with 11 bases separating them. CDR1 and CDR2 from the germline V gene are SNHLY and FYNNEI. CDR3 region: CASRSSAAGELFF. The CDR3 region has the DNA TGTGCCAGCAGAAGTAGCGCGGCCGGGGAGCTGTTTTTT.

This clonotype was observed a handful of times. The chain has TRBV15 and TRBJ2-7; 8 bases agree with TRBD2. The CDR3 runs 18 residues. The junction had 15 bases not matched to a gene; V was cut back by 0 bases and J by 5 bases. The germline CDR1 and CDR2 sequences are LNHNV and YYDKDF (reference sequence). This CDR3 reads CATSRDLSPSGSSDEQYF. The CDR3 DNA reads as TGTGCCACCAGCAGAGATCTGTCGCCGAGCGGGAGCTCGGACGAGCAGTACTTC.

As to this clonotype: This may stem from a read error, because a much larger clone lies one nucleotide away. The chain employs TRBV13 and TRBJ2-7; possibly TRBD1 for D (6 bases). The tail of the sequence fits TRBJ2-1 better, so the J call may be wrong. Germline CDR1 reads PRHDT; CDR2 reads FYEKMQ (reference sequence). The CDR3 loop spans 15 amino acids. CDR3 sequence: CASSLAQGSSYEQFF. The DNA of the CDR3 is TGTGCCAGCAGCTTAGCTCAGGGGAGCTCCTACGAGCAGTTCTTC.

This clonotype was seen many times. As DNA, the CDR3 is TGTGCCAGCACCCAATTTAACAGTGCGGGAGGAAAAAACATTCAGTACTTC. It codes for CASTQFNSAGGKNIQYF. The gene calls are TRBV27 and TRBJ2-4; 8 bases align to TRBD2. This CDR3 is built from 17 residues. J lost 4 bases, V lost 7 bases, and 15 bases had no gene match. The V gene's germline CDR1 is MNHEY and CDR2 SMNVEV (reference sequence).

This clonotype was observed at least ten times. The chain uses TRBV7-9 and TRBJ2-1; 7 nucleotides match TRBD2. J lost 1 base, V lost 4 bases, and 4 bases had no gene match. The CDR3 loop spans 15 amino acids. CDR1 is SEHNR, CDR2 FQNEAQ, per germline (reference sequence). The CDR3 spells CASSSPRESYNEQFF. The CDR3 bases are TGTGCCAGCAGCTCTCCGCGGGAGTCCTACAATGAGCAGTTCTTC.

The CDR3 loop reads CAWGQAGANVLTF. The CDR3 DNA follows: TGTGCCTGGGGACAGGCTGGGGCCAACGTCCTGACTTTC. The J gene is TRBJ2-6, the V gene TRBV30, with TRBD1 matching over 7 bases. Germline V CDR1 and CDR2: GTSNPN, SVGIG (reference sequence). There are 13 residues in the CDR3. The junction had 0 bases not matched to a gene; V was cut back by 5 bases and J by 2 bases.

This clonotype was seen a handful of times. The chain has TRBV20-1 and TRBJ1-5; D is uncertain. Trimming took off 5 bases at V and 7 bases at J, with 3 bases between the two ends. CDR1 DFQATT and CDR2 SNEGSKA come from the germline V gene (reference sequence). The CDR3 consists of 9 residues. The CDR3 here is CSAGQPQHF. The DNA of the CDR3 is TGCAGTGCTGGACAGCCCCAGCATTTT.

This clonotype was observed once. The rearrangement links TRBV24-1 to TRBJ2-5, with 14 bases that match TRBD2. Trimming cost V 5 bases and J 5 bases; bases outside gene matches: 12. The CDR3 extends over 18 amino acids. Germline V lookup: CDR1 KGHDR, CDR2 SFDVKD. CDR3 amino acids: CATSAVTGTSGGLETQYF. Written as DNA, the CDR3 is TGTGCCACCAGTGCCGTAACCGGGACTAGCGGGGGTCTGGAGACCCAGTACTTC.

This clonotype was picked up many times. This chain joins TRBV25-1 and TRBJ2-5, with D possibly TRBD2 on 5 matching bases. This CDR3 spans 14 amino acids. V was trimmed by 8 bases and J by 5 bases, leaving 18 bases between them. The germline CDR1 and CDR2 sequences are MGHDK and SYGVNS. The DNA for the CDR3 is TGTGCCAGCGGGCGGTTGGAGGACTGGGAGACCCAGTACTTC. Translation: CASGRLEDWETQYF. The entire variable domain, with the rest obtained from reference TRBV25-1 and TRBJ2-5, is as follows: EADIYQTPRYLVIGTGKKITLECSQTMGHDKMYWYQQDPGMELHLIHYSYGVNSTEKGDLSSESTVSRIRTEHFPLTLESARPSHTSQYLCASGRLEDWETQYFGPGTRLLVL.

This clonotype showed up many times. The genes are TRBV7-9 and TRBJ1-6; a possible D gene is TRBD1 (6 bases). Germline CDR1 and CDR2: SEHNR and FQNEAQ (reference sequence). The CDR3 is 12 residues long. Trimming removed 11 bases at V and 8 bases at J, with 13 bases between. The CDR3, as DNA: TGTGCCGGCCAGACAGGCGATTCACCCCTCCACTTT. Translated, it gives CAGQTGDSPLHF. The whole variable domain, remainder taken from reference TRBV7-9 and TRBJ1-6, is DTGVSQNPRHKITKRGQNVTFRCDPISEHNRLYWYRQTLGQGPEFLTYFQNEAQLEKSRLLSDRFSAERPKGSFSTLEIQRTEQGDSAMYLCAGQTGDSPLHFGNGTRLTVT.

This clonotype was counted ten times or more. V usage is TRBV3-1 and J usage is TRBJ2-3, with 8 bases matching TRBD2. Trimming took 6 bases from V and 2 from J; bases not matched to a gene: 7. This CDR3 is built from 15 residues. Looked up from germline, CDR1 is LGHDT and CDR2 is YNNKEL (reference sequence). This CDR3 reads CASSSTSGYTDTQYF. The CDR3 DNA is TGTGCCAGCAGTTCTACTAGCGGATACACAGATACGCAGTATTTT.

In its sample, this clonotype was seen many times. The J gene is TRBJ1-2, the V gene TRBV7-2; 8 bases fit TRBD1. The J segment lost 8 bases and the V segment lost 5 bases, leaving 10 bases of the junction unmatched. The CDR3 consists of 14 residues. Germline CDR1 SGHTA, CDR2 FQGNSA. This CDR3 reads CASSPQGAYSGYTF. DNA for the CDR3: TGTGCCAGCAGCCCGCAGGGGGCGTATAGCGGCTACACCTTC.

At least ten counts were recorded for this clonotype. The rearrangement joins TRBV11-2 to TRBJ2-7; TRBD2 matches at 10 bases. CDR3 length: 15 residues. Looked up from germline, CDR1 is SGHAT and CDR2 is FQNNGV. J was trimmed by 7 bases and V by 1 base; bases with no gene match: 7. The CDR3 bases are TGTGCCAGCAGCTTAGGCCTAGGACTAGCGGTTGAGCAGTACTTC. This sequence encodes CASSLGLGLAVEQYF.

This clonotype has a count of ten or more. The V gene is TRBV15, the J gene TRBJ2-1; D may be TRBD2 (5 bases). V lost 0 bases to trimming and J lost 9 bases, with 12 bases between them. Germline-derived CDR1 and CDR2 are LNHNV and YYDKDF (reference sequence). CDR3 length: 14 amino acids. CDR3 DNA sequence: TGTGCCACCAGCAGAGACCGGGGTTCGGGTGAGCAGTTCTTC. It yields the protein CATSRDRGSGEQFF.

In this sample, this clonotype turned up many times. This rearrangement joins TRBV6-1 to TRBJ1-1; 7 nucleotides align to TRBD1. The CDR3 runs to 14 residues. Germline-derived CDR1 and CDR2 are MNHNS and SASEGT. V gave up 7 bases and J gave up 4 bases; unmatched junction bases: 9. CDR3 protein: CASKRTGAGTEAFF. CDR3 in DNA: TGTGCCAGCAAAAGAACAGGGGCAGGCACTGAAGCTTTCTTT.

This clonotype was recorded at least ten times. The chain carries TRBV6-6 and TRBJ2-7; unclear D gene. CDR1 and CDR2 (germline): MNHNY, SVGAGI (reference sequence). This CDR3 region has 13 residues. V was trimmed by 1 base and J by 4 bases, leaving 8 bases between them. The CDR3 protein is CASSYLAGYEQYF. CDR3 DNA: TGTGCCAGCAGTTACTTGGCAGGTTACGAGCAGTACTTC.

This chain links TRBV13 with TRBJ1-2, with TRBD1 identical over 8 bases. The germline V gene has CDR1 PRHDT and CDR2 FYEKMQ (reference sequence). Trimming removed 5 bases from V and 4 bases from J; junction bases left unmatched: 6. The CDR3 has 14 residues. The CDR3 nucleotides are TGTGCCAGCAGCGAAGGACAGGGTATCTATGGCTACACCTTC. This sequence encodes CASSEGQGIYGYTF.

Ten or more counts support this clonotype. The chain couples TRBV16 to TRBJ2-1; TRBD1 might be the D (6 bases). V was pared by 4 bases and J by 6 bases, with 10 bases between. The CDR3 contains 13 residues. In germline, CDR1 is KGHSY, CDR2 FQNENV. The CDR3 is CASSLGTRNEQFF. As DNA, the CDR3 is TGTGCCAGCAGCCTAGGGACACGCAATGAGCAGTTCTTC.

CDR3 in DNA: TGTGCCAGCAGCTCCGGGACTGACAATGAGCAGTTCTTC. This sequence encodes CASSSGTDNEQFF. This chain connects TRBV5-8 to TRBJ2-1; tentatively, D is TRBD2 (6 bases). The CDR3 is 13 residues long. V lost 3 bases, J lost 5 bases, and 9 bases lay in between. CDR1 and CDR2 (germline): SGHTS, YDEGEE.

This clonotype was recorded at least ten times. This chain joins TRBV7-9 and TRBJ2-2, with TRBD2 identical over 11 bases. V dropped 5 bases and J dropped 4; count of bases not matched to a gene: 3. CDR1 and CDR2 from the germline V gene are SEHNR and FQNEAQ (reference sequence). This CDR3 is built from 15 residues. CDR3 amino acids: CASSASGRTTGELFF. The CDR3, as DNA: TGTGCCAGCAGCGCTAGCGGGAGGACCACCGGGGAGCTGTTTTTT.

Many counts were recorded for this clonotype. This chain uses TRBV5-5 with TRBJ2-3; 7 bases are shared with TRBD2. Trimming took 3 bases from V and 6 from J; bases not matched to a gene: 13. CDR1 SGHKS and CDR2 YYEKEE come from the germline V gene (reference sequence). The length of the CDR3 is 16 residues. The chain's CDR3 is CASSSGLGVGQDTQYF. The DNA for the CDR3 is TGTGCCAGCAGCTCTGGACTAGGTGTAGGCCAGGATACGCAGTATTTT.

On this clonotype itself: A much larger clone differs by one base, so this may be a read error. This chain joins TRBV3-1 and TRBJ1-4; TRBD1 matches 12 bases. The germline V gene encodes CDR1 LGHDT and CDR2 YNNKEL (reference sequence). This CDR3 has 19 amino acids. The CDR3 protein is CASSQDGTGGPGTDEKLFF. CDR3 coding DNA: TGTGCCAGCAGCCAAGATGGGACAGGGGGCCCCGGAACTGATGAAAAACTGTTTTTT.

CDR3 in amino acids: CATSRDADSGANVLTF. The CDR3, as DNA: TGTGCCACCAGCAGGGACGCCGACTCTGGGGCCAACGTCCTGACTTTC. The V and J genes are TRBV15 and TRBJ2-6; no firm D call. Germline V CDR1 and CDR2: LNHNV, YYDKDF (reference sequence). CDR3 length equals 16 residues. V dropped 3 bases and J dropped 0 bases, with 9 bases sitting between them.

This clonotype has ten or more counts. This chain links TRBV6-1 with TRBJ2-7; 7 bases map to TRBD2. In germline, CDR1 is MNHNS, CDR2 SASEGT. J gave up 5 bases and V 5 bases, and 6 bases lay outside the gene matches. The CDR3 covers 13 residues. The CDR3 region is CASSQGAGDEQYF. In DNA, the CDR3 is TGTGCCAGCAGTCAAGGCGCGGGGGACGAGCAGTACTTC.

Details on this clonotype: A junction end diverges from the germline sequence, so it may reflect a read error. The chain combines TRBV7-7 with TRBJ2-2; 7 positions agree with TRBD2. This CDR3 is built from 15 residues. Germline CDR1 SSHAT, CDR2 FNYEAQ (reference sequence). The CDR3 sequence: CASSLGTTGTGELFF. CDR3 coding DNA: TGTGCTAGCAGCTTGGGGACTACAGGCACCGGGGAGCTGTTTTTT.

This clonotype was counted between two and nine times. This chain connects TRBV19 to TRBJ2-1, with 12 positions matching TRBD2. The CDR3 runs to 15 residues. Germline CDR1 is LNHDA and CDR2 is SQIVND (reference sequence). V lost 6 bases, J lost 7 bases, and 7 bases stayed unmatched. The CDR3 DNA follows: TGTGCCAGTAGGGCTAGCGGGGGGGGTTGGAATGAGCAGTTCTTC. As protein: CASRASGGGWNEQFF.